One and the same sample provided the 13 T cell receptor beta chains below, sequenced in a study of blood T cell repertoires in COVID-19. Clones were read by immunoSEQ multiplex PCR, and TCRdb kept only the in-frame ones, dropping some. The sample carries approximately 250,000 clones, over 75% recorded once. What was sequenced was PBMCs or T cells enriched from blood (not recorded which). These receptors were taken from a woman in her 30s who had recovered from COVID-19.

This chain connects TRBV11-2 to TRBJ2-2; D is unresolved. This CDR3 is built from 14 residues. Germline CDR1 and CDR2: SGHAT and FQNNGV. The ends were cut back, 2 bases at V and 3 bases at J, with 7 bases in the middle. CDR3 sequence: CASSLLGDTGELFF. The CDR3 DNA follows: TGTGCCAGCAGCTTACTGGGCGACACCGGGGAGCTGTTTTTT.

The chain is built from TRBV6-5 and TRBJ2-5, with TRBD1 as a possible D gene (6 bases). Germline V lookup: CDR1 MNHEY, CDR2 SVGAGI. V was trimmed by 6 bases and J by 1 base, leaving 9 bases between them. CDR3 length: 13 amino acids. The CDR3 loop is CASRQGLQETQYF. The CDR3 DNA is TGTGCCAGCAGACAGGGTCTCCAAGAGACCCAGTACTTC.

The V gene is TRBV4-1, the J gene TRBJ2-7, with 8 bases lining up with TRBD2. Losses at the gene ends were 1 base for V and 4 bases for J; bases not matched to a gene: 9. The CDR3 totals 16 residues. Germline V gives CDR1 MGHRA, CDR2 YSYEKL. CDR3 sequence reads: CASSQAPAGVGYEQYF. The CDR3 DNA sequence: TGCGCCAGCAGCCAAGCCCCAGCGGGAGTCGGTTACGAGCAGTACTTC.

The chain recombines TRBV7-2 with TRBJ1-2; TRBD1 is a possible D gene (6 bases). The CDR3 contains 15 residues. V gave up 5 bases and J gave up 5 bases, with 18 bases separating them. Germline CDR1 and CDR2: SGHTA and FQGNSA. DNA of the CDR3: TGTGCCAGCAGCCCGGATCGGCAGGGGCCTTATGGCTACACCTTC. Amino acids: CASSPDRQGPYGYTF.

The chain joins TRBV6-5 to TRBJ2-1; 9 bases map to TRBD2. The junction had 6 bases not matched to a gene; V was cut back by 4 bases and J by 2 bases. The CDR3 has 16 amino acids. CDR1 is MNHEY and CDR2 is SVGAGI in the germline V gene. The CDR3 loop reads CASSLRLAGTYNEQFF. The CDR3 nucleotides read TGTGCCAGCAGTTTGCGGCTAGCGGGGACCTACAATGAGCAGTTCTTC.

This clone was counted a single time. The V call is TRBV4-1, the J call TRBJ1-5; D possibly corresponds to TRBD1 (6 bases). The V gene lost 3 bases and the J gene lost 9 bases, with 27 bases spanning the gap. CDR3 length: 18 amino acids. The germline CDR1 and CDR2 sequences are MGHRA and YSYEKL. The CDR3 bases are TGCGCCAGCAGCCAGGATACAGGGACGGTATTTCTGGGGCGGCCCCAGCATTTT. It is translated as CASSQDTGTVFLGRPQHF.

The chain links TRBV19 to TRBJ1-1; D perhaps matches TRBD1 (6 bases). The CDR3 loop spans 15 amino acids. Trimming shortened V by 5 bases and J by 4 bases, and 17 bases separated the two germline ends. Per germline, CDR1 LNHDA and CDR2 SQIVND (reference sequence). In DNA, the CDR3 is TGTGCCAGTAGTTACGGCCCAGGGGTCAGCACTGAAGCTTTCTTT. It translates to CASSYGPGVSTEAFF.

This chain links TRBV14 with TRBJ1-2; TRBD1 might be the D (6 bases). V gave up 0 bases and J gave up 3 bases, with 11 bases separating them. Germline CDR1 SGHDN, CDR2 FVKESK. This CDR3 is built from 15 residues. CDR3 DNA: TGTGCCAGCAGCCAAGATGTTGCAGGGGACTATGGCTACACCTTC. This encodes CASSQDVAGDYGYTF.

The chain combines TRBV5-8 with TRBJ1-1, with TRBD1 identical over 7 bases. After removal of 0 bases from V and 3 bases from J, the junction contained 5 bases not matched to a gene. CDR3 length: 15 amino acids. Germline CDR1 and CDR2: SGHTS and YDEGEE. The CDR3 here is CASSLAGRGDTEAFF. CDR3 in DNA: TGTGCCAGCAGCTTGGCGGGCAGGGGGGACACTGAAGCTTTCTTT.

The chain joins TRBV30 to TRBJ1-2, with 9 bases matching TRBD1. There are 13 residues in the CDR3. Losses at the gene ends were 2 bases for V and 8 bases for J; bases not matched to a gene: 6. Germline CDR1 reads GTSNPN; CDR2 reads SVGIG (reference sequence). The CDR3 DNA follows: TGTGCCTGGAGTTTACAGGGGGCATCGGGCTACACCTTC. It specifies CAWSLQGASGYTF.

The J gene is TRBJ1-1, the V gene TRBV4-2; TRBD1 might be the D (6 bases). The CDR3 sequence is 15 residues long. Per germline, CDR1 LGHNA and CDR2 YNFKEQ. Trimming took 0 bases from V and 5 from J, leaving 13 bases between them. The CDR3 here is CASSQEWGRGTEAFF. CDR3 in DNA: TGTGCCAGCAGCCAAGAATGGGGGCGAGGAACTGAAGCTTTCTTT.

The CDR3 DNA is TGCGCCAGCAGCTTGGCAGGGTTCACCTACGAGCAGTACTTC. This encodes CASSLAGFTYEQYF. The chain is built from TRBV5-1 and TRBJ2-7; D is possibly TRBD1 (5 bases). Looked up from germline, CDR1 is SGHRS and CDR2 is YFSETQ. This CDR3 spans 14 amino acids. V lost 0 bases, J lost 2 bases, and 9 bases lay in between.

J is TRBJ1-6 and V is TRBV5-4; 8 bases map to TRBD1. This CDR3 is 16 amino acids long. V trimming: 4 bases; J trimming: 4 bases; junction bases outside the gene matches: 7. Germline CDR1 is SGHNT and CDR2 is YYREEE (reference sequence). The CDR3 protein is CASSVNGDRYNSPLHF. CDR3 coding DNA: TGTGCCAGCAGCGTTAATGGGGACAGGTATAATTCACCCCTCCACTTT.